Below, 26 T cell receptor beta chains from the same sample are listed, as sequenced in a study of shared clonotypes between healthy human individuals. CD45RO-negative CD8 cells positively selected for CCR7 made up the naive population, which excluded terminally differentiated effector memory CD45RA+ cells. TCRdb's table, derived via immunoSEQ multiplex PCR, lists solely in-frame clones and lacks some. The sample contains more than 2 million clones, 80% to 95% of which appear only once. The sample was naive CD8+ T cells from PBMCs. These receptors were obtained from a young man in good health. Some clones in this sample may be carry-over from other donors' samples.

The V and J genes are TRBV7-6 and TRBJ2-3; the D gene is possibly TRBD2 (6 bases). This CDR3 has 14 amino acids. Between the trimmed V and J ends, which lost 0 bases and 7 bases, there was a span of 11 bases. CDR1 SGHVS and CDR2 FNYEAQ come from the germline V gene. CDR3 region: CASSLAALANTQYF. For the CDR3, the DNA is TGTGCCAGCAGCTTAGCGGCCCTAGCGAATACGCAGTATTTT.

As to this clone: The sample has other DNA sequences that encode this CDR3 too. The V and J genes are TRBV6-5 and TRBJ2-7; D perhaps matches TRBD2 (5 bases). Between the trimmed V and J ends, which lost 0 bases and 6 bases, there was a span of 9 bases. Germline CDR1 MNHEY, CDR2 SVGAGI. This CDR3 comprises 13 residues. In DNA form, the CDR3 reads TGTGCCAGCAGTTACTCGAGGGTAGGCGAGCAGTACTTC. This gives the protein CASSYSRVGEQYF.

The rearrangement uses TRBV28 and TRBJ2-7; D remains ambiguous. The V and J ends lost 6 bases and 0 bases respectively, with 6 bases between them. Germline CDR1 is MDHEN and CDR2 is SYDVKM. This CDR3 is built from 12 residues. CDR3 amino acids: CASRPGSYEQYF. Written as DNA, the CDR3 is TGTGCCAGCAGGCCGGGCTCCTACGAGCAGTACTTC.

V is TRBV11-2 and J is TRBJ2-7, with D perhaps TRBD2 (6 bases). CDR3 length equals 15 residues. Deletions cut 4 bases from V and 1 base from J, with 14 bases between. The germline CDR1 and CDR2 sequences are SGHAT and FQNNGV. The CDR3 loop reads CASSSPGLASYEQYF. CDR3 DNA sequence: TGTGCCAGCAGCTCCCCGGGACTCGCGTCCTACGAGCAGTACTTC.

As concerns this clone: Other DNA sequences of this sample code for an identical CDR3. The V and J genes are TRBV19 and TRBJ2-5; 10 nucleotides agree with TRBD2. The CDR3 length is 15 residues. With V trimmed by 3 bases and J by 2 bases, 3 bases remained unmatched. From germline, CDR1 is LNHDA and CDR2 SQIVND (reference sequence). This CDR3 reads CASSMRTSGQETQYF. CDR3 DNA sequence: TGTGCCAGTAGTATGCGGACTAGCGGTCAAGAGACCCAGTACTTC.

This chain uses TRBV6-6 with TRBJ2-1; D call uncertain. This CDR3 region has 15 residues. Trimming shortened V by 3 bases and J by 4 bases, and 13 bases separated the two germline ends. CDR1 is MNHNY and CDR2 is SVGAGI in the germline V gene (reference sequence). The CDR3: CASSYHLLSYNEQFF. The CDR3, as DNA: TGTGCCAGCAGTTATCACCTTCTCTCATACAATGAGCAGTTCTTC.

The chain joins TRBV27 to TRBJ2-7; 7 nucleotides line up with TRBD2. J gave up 3 bases and V 7 bases, and 6 bases lay outside the gene matches. This CDR3 contains 13 residues. The germline gives CDR1 MNHEY, CDR2 SMNVEV (reference sequence). The CDR3 region has the DNA TGTGCCAGCACCCCCCGGGGGGACTACGAGCAGTACTTC. Its translation: CASTPRGDYEQYF.

The chain recombines TRBV6-5 with TRBJ2-7, with 8 positions matching TRBD1. The length of the CDR3 is 15 residues. The trim removed 0 bases at V and 4 bases at J, leaving 5 bases unmatched. Germline CDR1 MNHEY, CDR2 SVGAGI. This CDR3 reads CASSYSVQGAYEQYF. CDR3 nucleotide sequence: TGTGCCAGCAGTTACTCGGTCCAGGGGGCATACGAGCAGTACTTC.

This chain joins TRBV4-3 and TRBJ2-1; the D gene is possibly TRBD2 (5 bases). Germline lookup yields CDR1 LGHNA and CDR2 YSLEER. This CDR3 contains 16 residues. V was trimmed by 0 bases and J by 4 bases, leaving 13 bases between them. The CDR3 protein is CASSQDRASLYNEQFF. The CDR3 DNA reads as TGCGCCAGCAGCCAAGATCGGGCTAGCTTATACAATGAGCAGTTCTTC.

V is TRBV4-3 and J is TRBJ1-1; D is uncertain. Trimming cost V 0 bases and J 4 bases, with 27 bases left between them. The CDR3 consists of 20 residues. CDR1 and CDR2 from the germline V gene are LGHNA and YSLEER. The CDR3 here is CASSQDILALSEGKGTEAFF. CDR3 bases: TGCGCCAGCAGCCAAGATATCCTGGCCTTAAGCGAAGGGAAGGGCACTGAAGCTTTCTTT.

This clone was seen once. The V call is TRBV4-1, the J call TRBJ2-1; D unclear. From germline, CDR1 is MGHRA and CDR2 YSYEKL. This CDR3 has 13 amino acids. The V gene lost 1 base and the J gene lost 5 bases, with 6 bases spanning the gap. The CDR3 bases are TGCGCCAGCAGCCAAGTCGGGCACAATGAGCAGTTCTTC. This gives the protein CASSQVGHNEQFF.

The V call is TRBV27, the J call TRBJ2-3, with D possibly being TRBD1 or TRBD2 (5 bases each). CDR3 length: 14 residues. CDR1 and CDR2 (germline): MNHEY, SMNVEV (reference sequence). Trimming stripped 0 bases from V and 4 bases from J, with 8 bases between. In nucleotides, the CDR3 is TGTGCCAGCAGTTTATCGCAGGGAGCAGATACGCAGTATTTT. Its translation: CASSLSQGADTQYF.

The gene calls are TRBV9 and TRBJ2-1; the D is unclear. The CDR3 is made up of 16 amino acids. CDR1 is SGDLS and CDR2 is YYNGEE in the germline V gene. V gave up 4 bases and J gave up 6 bases, with 20 bases separating them. CDR3 sequence reads: CASSPHRWPVVNEQFF. For the CDR3, the DNA is TGTGCCAGCAGCCCCCACCGATGGCCCGTGGTCAATGAGCAGTTCTTC.

This chain connects TRBV25-1 to TRBJ2-3; possibly TRBD1 for D (6 bases). V gave up 1 base and J gave up 2 bases, with 10 bases separating them. CDR1 is MGHDK and CDR2 is SYGVNS in the germline V gene. The CDR3 is 15 residues long. The CDR3 sequence: CASSESNRDTDTQYF. CDR3 nucleotides: TGTGCCAGCAGTGAATCGAACAGGGACACAGATACGCAGTATTTT.

This clone occurred a few times. The CDR3 spells CASSGLGYEQFF. DNA of the CDR3: TGTGCCAGCAGCGGGCTAGGCTATGAGCAGTTCTTC. The V and J genes are TRBV7-9 and TRBJ2-1, with no clear D. The CDR3 spans 12 residues. Germline assignment: CDR1 SEHNR and CDR2 FQNEAQ (reference sequence). Trimming cost V 5 bases and J 8 bases, with 10 bases left between them.

The chain carries TRBV27 and TRBJ2-1; perhaps TRBD1 as D (5 bases). From germline, CDR1 is MNHEY and CDR2 SMNVEV (reference sequence). The CDR3 sequence is 17 residues long. Trimming shortened V by 4 bases and J by 2 bases, and 18 bases separated the two germline ends. CDR3 nucleotide sequence: TGTGCCAGCAGTTCTCTCCGGGTAAAAGGGGCCTACAATGAGCAGTTCTTC. Encoded protein: CASSSLRVKGAYNEQFF.

This sequence joins TRBV2 and TRBJ2-3; the D gene is possibly TRBD2 (5 bases). This CDR3 contains 15 residues. Germline V gene data show CDR1 as SNHLY and CDR2 as FYNNEI. With 2 bases removed from V and 1 base from J, the gap between germline ends came to 10 bases. Here the CDR3 DNA reads TGTGCCAGCAGTGAAAGCGGCTTAGGCACAGATACGCAGTATTTT. Translated: CASSESGLGTDTQYF.

The chain joins TRBV5-1 to TRBJ2-7; the match to TRBD2 covers 7 bases. J was trimmed by 6 bases and V by 4 bases; bases with no gene match: 13. The CDR3 contains 15 residues. CDR1 and CDR2 (germline): SGHRS, YFSETQ. CDR3 in DNA: TGCGCCAGCAGCCCCGCCTTTTGGGGGGGGACCGAGCAGTACTTC. Translated, it gives CASSPAFWGGTEQYF.

The CDR3 is CASSPTTIIQGVSNQPQHF. The CDR3 DNA sequence: TGTGCCAGCAGTCCCACCACGATTATACAGGGGGTTAGCAATCAGCCCCAGCATTTT. V and J are TRBV27 and TRBJ1-5; 8 bases align to TRBD1. This CDR3 has 19 residues. Looked up from germline, CDR1 is MNHEY and CDR2 is SMNVEV (reference sequence). Losses at the gene ends were 5 bases for V and 0 bases for J; bases not matched to a gene: 15.

The chain combines TRBV5-4 with TRBJ2-7; D uncertain. The CDR3 has 16 residues. V gave up 0 bases and J gave up 2 bases, with 15 bases separating them. Germline V gene data show CDR1 as SGHNT and CDR2 as YYREEE (reference sequence). CDR3 loop: CASSLGVGQAAYEQYF. The DNA for the CDR3 is TGTGCCAGCAGCTTGGGGGTCGGGCAGGCGGCCTACGAGCAGTACTTC.

The V call is TRBV4-3, the J call TRBJ2-3, with TRBD2 matching over 8 bases. The junction had 17 bases not matched to a gene; V was cut back by 2 bases and J by 1 base. Germline loops: CDR1 LGHNA, CDR2 YSLEER. The length of the CDR3 is 20 residues. For the CDR3, the DNA is TGCGCCAGCAGCCAAAGGCCAGCGGGAGTGAGTGGGTCGGGCACAGATACGCAGTATTTT. Translated, it gives CASSQRPAGVSGSGTDTQYF.

The rearrangement uses TRBV14 and TRBJ1-3, with D maybe TRBD1 (5 bases). Germline V lookup: CDR1 SGHDN, CDR2 FVKESK. The germline V and J ends were trimmed by 1 base and 8 bases, with 12 bases remaining between them. The CDR3 runs to 14 residues. The CDR3 sequence: CASSQVSGGDTIYF. CDR3 nucleotides: TGTGCCAGCAGCCAAGTATCTGGAGGGGACACCATATATTTT.

The chain recombines TRBV2 with TRBJ2-7; TRBD1 matches at 8 bases. With V trimmed by 6 bases and J by 3 bases, 4 bases remained unmatched. Germline V CDR1 and CDR2: SNHLY, FYNNEI. The CDR3 covers 13 residues. CDR3 in amino acids: CASRRTGYYEQYF. In DNA, the CDR3 is TGTGCCAGCAGGAGGACAGGGTACTACGAGCAGTACTTC.

V and J are TRBV11-2 and TRBJ1-2; TRBD1 matches at 8 bases. Germline CDR1 SGHAT, CDR2 FQNNGV. The CDR3 contains 14 residues. V gave up 5 bases and J gave up 6 bases; unmatched junction bases: 8. Here the CDR3 DNA reads TGTGCCAGCAGCCTCCGGACAGGGCCGGATGGCTACACCTTC. As protein: CASSLRTGPDGYTF. Based on the CDR3 plus reference TRBV11-2 and TRBJ1-2, the full variable domain is EAGVAQSPRYKIIEKRQSVAFWCNPISGHATLYWYQQILGQGPKLLIQFQNNGVVDDSQLPKDRFSAERLKGVDSTLKIQPAKLEDSAVYLCASSLRTGPDGYTFGSGTRLTVV.

J is TRBJ1-2 and V is TRBV5-1; D may be TRBD1 (5 bases). Germline V gene sequence: CDR1 SGHRS, CDR2 YFSETQ. Trimming removed 4 bases from V and 7 bases from J, with 20 bases in between. The CDR3 sequence is 15 residues long. CDR3 bases: TGCGCCAGCAGCCTACCCTCAGGGTCTGGCTCTGGCTACACCTTC. Amino acid sequence: CASSLPSGSGSGYTF.

This chain uses TRBV14 with TRBJ2-3, with D maybe TRBD2 (5 bases). CDR1 and CDR2 (germline): SGHDN, FVKESK. Trimming took 1 base from V and 2 from J, leaving 10 bases between them. This CDR3 is 15 amino acids long. In nucleotides, the CDR3 is TGTGCCAGCAGCCAAGTTTTAGCGTACACAGATACGCAGTATTTT. It yields the protein CASSQVLAYTDTQYF.